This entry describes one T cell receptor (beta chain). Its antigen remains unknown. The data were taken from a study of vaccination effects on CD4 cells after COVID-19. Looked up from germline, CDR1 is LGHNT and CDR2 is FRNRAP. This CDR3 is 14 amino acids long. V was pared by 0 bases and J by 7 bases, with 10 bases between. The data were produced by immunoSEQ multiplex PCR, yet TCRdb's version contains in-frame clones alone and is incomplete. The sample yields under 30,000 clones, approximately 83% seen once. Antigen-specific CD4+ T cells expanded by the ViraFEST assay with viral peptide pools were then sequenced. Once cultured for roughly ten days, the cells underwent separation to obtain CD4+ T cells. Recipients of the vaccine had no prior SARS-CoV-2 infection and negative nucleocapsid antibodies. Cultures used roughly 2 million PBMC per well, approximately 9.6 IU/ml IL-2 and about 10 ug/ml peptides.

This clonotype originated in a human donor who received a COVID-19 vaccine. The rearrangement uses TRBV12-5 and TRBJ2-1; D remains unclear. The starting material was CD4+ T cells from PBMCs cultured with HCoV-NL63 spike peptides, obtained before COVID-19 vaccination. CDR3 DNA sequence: TGTGCTAGTGGTTTGGTTACGACCGGGAATGAGCAGTTCTTC. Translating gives CASGLVTTGNEQFF.